This T cell receptor beta chain came from a study of type 1 and type 2 diabetes patients. Overall study context: Magnetic bead positive selection isolated CD4+ or CD8+ T cells from PBMCs.

The PCR template was genomic DNA. The TCR beta CDR3 region was amplified using 30 forward and 13 reverse primers. TCRdb re-derived calls from the multiplex PCR reads in MiXCR, one entry per CDR3 protein. The sample holds 270,000 or so distinct CDR3 sequences, around 47% seen once. The V and J ends lost 0 bases and 4 bases respectively, with 9 bases between them. CDR3 length equals 15 residues. Germline V lookup: CDR1 LGHNA, CDR2 YSLEER. The V gene is TRBV4-3, the J gene TRBJ2-2, with unresolved D. The sample taken for sequencing was peripheral blood mononuclear cells (PBMCs). This receptor was identified in a man between 18 and 35 years old with type 2 diabetes. In nucleotides, the CDR3 is TGCGCCAGCAGCCAAGAGGGCAGCCCCACCGGGGAGCTGTTTTTT. It yields the protein CASSQEGSPTGELFF.